This is a list of T cell receptor beta chains from one sample in a study of blood T cells in healthy people across ages. TCRdb recomputed calls from the 5' RACE reads with MiXCR, one row per CDR3 protein. The data contain about 1,500,000 distinct CDR3 sequences, about 28% of them seen just once; the ten biggest clones take up 7.7%. The specimen sequenced was blood. These receptors all stem from a woman under 40 in good health. Both conserved end residues are part of each CDR3. The D gene is left open where the match is weak. Rows may omit the clone size; those that give it use once, few, many or a size class.

len	j_gene	d_gene	v_gene	abundance	CDR3nt	CDR3aa
16	TRBJ2-1	TRBD2	TRBV20-1	NA	TGCAGTGCTAGACCTCCTAGCGGGAGGCCTTACAATGAGCAGTTCTTC	CSARPPSGRPYNEQFF
18	TRBJ2-5	NA	TRBV5-1	NA	TGCGCCAGCAGCTTGGCTCGCCTAGCAGCAAAGCTGGGGGAGACCCAGTACTTC	CASSLARLAAKLGETQYF
14	TRBJ2-4	NA	TRBV12-3/TRBV12-4	few	TGTGCCAGCAGTACCCAAGTGGAGCACTTGGTTCAGTACTTC	CASSTQVEHLVQYF
12	TRBJ2-7	NA	TRBV10-3	many	TGTGCCATGGGGTCGGGGGCCTACGAGCAGTACTTC	CAMGSGAYEQYF
14	TRBJ2-1	NA	TRBV7-9	NA	TGTGCCAGCAGCGCCAATGTTGGGGCCGCTGAGCAGTTCTTC	CASSANVGAAEQFF
11	TRBJ1-2	NA	TRBV29-1	NA	TGCAGCGTTCCTGGGCCCGATGGCTACACCTTC	CSVPGPDGYTF
13	TRBJ2-1	NA	TRBV20-1	many	TGCAGTACCGAGGAGGACAGCTACAATGAGCAGTTCTTC	CSTEEDSYNEQFF
17	TRBJ2-6	NA	TRBV7-3	few	TGTGCCAGCAGCCAAGGACAGGTAGCGGCTGGGGCCAACGTCCTGACTTTC	CASSQGQVAAGANVLTF
14	TRBJ1-1	NA	TRBV29-1	few	TGCAGCGTTTCCCAGGGACGGATGAACACTGAAGCTTTCTTT	CSVSQGRMNTEAFF
14	TRBJ2-1	NA	TRBV29-1	many	TGCAGCGTTGAAGACAGGGGAAAGGCAAATGAGCAGTTCTTC	CSVEDRGKANEQFF
16	TRBJ2-7	TRBD1	TRBV28	NA	TGTGCCAGCAGTGCCCGAGGGACAGGGGCAAAGTACGAGCAGTACTTC	CASSARGTGAKYEQYF
14	TRBJ2-7	NA	TRBV2	NA	TGTGCCAGCGGGTTGGAGACGTACTCCTACGAGCAGTACTTC	CASGLETYSYEQYF
17	TRBJ2-3	NA	TRBV4-1	once	TGCGCCAGCAGCCAAGAGAGGGCTAGCGCCTTTACAGATACGCAGTATTTT	CASSQERASAFTDTQYF
17	TRBJ2-3	NA	TRBV9	NA	TGTGCCAGCAGCGTAGCTGGCGCAGGGTTTGTTACAGATACGCAGTATTTT	CASSVAGAGFVTDTQYF
14	TRBJ2-7	NA	TRBV1	NA	TGCACCAGCAGCCATATTGCGGGGGAATCTGAGCAGTACTTC	CTSSHIAGESEQYF
14	TRBJ1-2	NA	TRBV2	few	TGTGCCAGCAGTGAAGGAGAAAGTCTCTACGGCTACACCTTC	CASSEGESLYGYTF
14	TRBJ2-7	TRBD1	TRBV3-1	NA	TGTGCCAGCAGCCAGAGGGGACAGTTCTACGAGCAGTACTTC	CASSQRGQFYEQYF
14	TRBJ2-7	NA	TRBV12-3/TRBV12-4	many	TGTGCCAGCAGCCCAACTAGCTCCCCCCACGAGCAGTACTTC	CASSPTSSPHEQYF
14	TRBJ2-1	NA	TRBV7-9	NA	TGTGCCAGCAGCTCCGGGGCCCACGGTGATGAGCAGTTCTTC	CASSSGAHGDEQFF
16	TRBJ1-2	NA	TRBV12-3/TRBV12-4	few	TGTGCCAGCAGTTTACAGGGTCCTCCTCCCGAAAGCGGCTACACCTTC	CASSLQGPPPESGYTF
17	TRBJ2-1	TRBD2	TRBV7-2	many	TGTGCCAGCAGCCAGTTAGGGACTAGCGGCTCCTACAATGAGCAGTTCTTC	CASSQLGTSGSYNEQFF
13	TRBJ2-2	NA	TRBV7-2	NA	TGTGCCAGCAGCTGGGGGCCGGCCGGGGAGCTGTTTTTT	CASSWGPAGELFF
20	TRBJ2-1	TRBD2	TRBV19	NA	TGTGCCAGTAGTATAGATTTGCTAGCGGGAGGGGGGAGCTCCTACAATGAGCAGTTCTTC	CASSIDLLAGGGSSYNEQFF
14	TRBJ1-6	NA	TRBV30	NA	TGTGCCTGGAGTAAAGGTCCGAGGGATTCACCCCTCCACTTT	CAWSKGPRDSPLHF
17	TRBJ2-3	TRBD2	TRBV27	NA	TGTGCCAGCAGTTTCTCGACTAGCGGGCGGGGAACAGATACGCAGTATTTT	CASSFSTSGRGTDTQYF
13	TRBJ2-4	NA	TRBV6-5	many	TGTGCCAGCAGTTACTCGACAGGGACTCTTCAGTACTTC	CASSYSTGTLQYF
14	TRBJ2-5	NA	TRBV6-1	NA	TGTGCCAGCAGTGAAGCGAGGGGGCGGGGGACCCAGTACTTC	CASSEARGRGTQYF
13	TRBJ1-4	NA	TRBV7-8	NA	TGTGCCAGCAGCTTAGGGGGACTGAAAAAACTGTTTTTT	CASSLGGLKKLFF
12	TRBJ2-3	TRBD2	TRBV2	NA	TGTGCCAGGACTAGCGGAACAGATACGCAGTATTTT	CARTSGTDTQYF
13	TRBJ2-7	NA	TRBV20-1	few	TGCAGTGCTAGCCTATACGGGTCCTACGAGCAGTACTTC	CSASLYGSYEQYF
14	TRBJ2-7	NA	TRBV5-5	NA	TGTGCCAGCAGCTTGGGACAGCCGTTTCCCGAGCAGTACTTC	CASSLGQPFPEQYF
13	TRBJ1-2	TRBD1	TRBV20-1	NA	TGCAGTGCCCCACTCCTGGACAGGGAAGGCTACACCTTC	CSAPLLDREGYTF
13	TRBJ2-1	TRBD2	TRBV20-1	few	TGCAGTGCTTTGACTAGCGGGGCGAATGAGCAGTTCTTC	CSALTSGANEQFF